The source of this T cell receptor (beta chain) is a study of T cells after yellow fever vaccination. About the research overall: Some fractions had low cell numbers, and these were prepared with SMART-Seq v4 Ultra Low Input.

Overall study findings and caveats: Clones that expanded after primary vaccination mostly reappeared after the booster (roughly 96% CD4, around 87% CD8). Compared with primary, the secondary response was weaker and peaked at day 5, not 15.

CDR3 length equals 18 residues. Trimming removed 5 bases from V and 0 bases from J; junction bases left unmatched: 12. Germline V gene data show CDR1 as SQVTM and CDR2 as ANQGSEA. Concerning this clonotype itself: Its antigen is still unknown.

UMIs were added to TCR cDNA along with a universal primer site when it was made by 5'RACE template switching. TCRdb reprocessed the 5' RACE reads via MiXCR and lists one record per CDR3 protein. The sample has some 560,000 distinct CDR3 sequences; about a fifth are singletons. The source is a man between 25 and 39 years old who received the YFV17D yellow fever vaccine. The chain employs TRBV29-1 and TRBJ2-2; 10 bases fit TRBD2. The starting material was PBMCs, obtained 15 days after the yellow fever booster vaccination. The CDR3 nucleotides read TGCAGCGTTAGGATGAGCGGGAGGGCTCGCGCGAACACCGGGGAGCTGTTTTTT. This translates into CSVRMSGRARANTGELFF.